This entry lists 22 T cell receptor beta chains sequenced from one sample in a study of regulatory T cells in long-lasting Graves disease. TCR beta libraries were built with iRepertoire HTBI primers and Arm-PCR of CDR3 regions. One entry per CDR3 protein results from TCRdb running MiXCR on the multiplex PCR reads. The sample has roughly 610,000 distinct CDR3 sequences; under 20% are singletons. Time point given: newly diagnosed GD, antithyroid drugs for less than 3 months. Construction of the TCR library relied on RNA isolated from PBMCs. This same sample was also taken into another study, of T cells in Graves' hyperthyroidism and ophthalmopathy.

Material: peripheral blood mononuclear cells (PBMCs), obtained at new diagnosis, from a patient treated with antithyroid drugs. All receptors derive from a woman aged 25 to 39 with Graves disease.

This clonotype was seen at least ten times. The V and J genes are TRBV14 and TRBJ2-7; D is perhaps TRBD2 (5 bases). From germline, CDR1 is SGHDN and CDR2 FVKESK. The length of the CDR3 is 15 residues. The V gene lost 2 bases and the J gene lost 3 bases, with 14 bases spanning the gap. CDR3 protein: CASSQTAGTFYEQYF. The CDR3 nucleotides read TGTGCCAGCAGCCAAACCGCGGGTACCTTCTACGAGCAGTACTTC.

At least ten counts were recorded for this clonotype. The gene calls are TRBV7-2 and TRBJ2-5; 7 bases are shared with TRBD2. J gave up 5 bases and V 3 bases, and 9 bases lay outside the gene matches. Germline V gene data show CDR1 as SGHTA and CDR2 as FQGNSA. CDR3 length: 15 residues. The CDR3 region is CASSLGGRSEETQYF. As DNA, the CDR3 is TGTGCCAGCAGCTTGGGGGGGAGGAGTGAGGAGACCCAGTACTTC.

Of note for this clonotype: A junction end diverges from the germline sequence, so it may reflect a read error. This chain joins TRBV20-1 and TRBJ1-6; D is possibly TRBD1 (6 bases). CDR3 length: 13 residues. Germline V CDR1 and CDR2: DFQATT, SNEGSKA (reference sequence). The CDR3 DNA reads TGCAGCGCTACTGGGGACAATAATTCACCCCTCCACTTT. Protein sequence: CSATGDNNSPLHF.

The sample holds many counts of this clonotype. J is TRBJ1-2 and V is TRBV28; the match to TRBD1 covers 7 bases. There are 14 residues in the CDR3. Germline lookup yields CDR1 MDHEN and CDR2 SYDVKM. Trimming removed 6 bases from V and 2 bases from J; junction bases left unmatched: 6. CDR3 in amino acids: CASRTQGGNYGYTF. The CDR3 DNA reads TGTGCCAGCAGGACCCAGGGGGGGAACTATGGCTACACCTTC.

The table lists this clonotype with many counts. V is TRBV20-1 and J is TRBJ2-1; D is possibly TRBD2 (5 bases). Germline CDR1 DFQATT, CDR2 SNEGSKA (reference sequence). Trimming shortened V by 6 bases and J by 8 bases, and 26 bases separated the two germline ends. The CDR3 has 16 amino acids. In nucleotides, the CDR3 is TGCAGTGCCAGTAGACCCCCCCCGGAGGCTTGGGATGAGCAGTTCTTC. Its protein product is CSASRPPPEAWDEQFF.

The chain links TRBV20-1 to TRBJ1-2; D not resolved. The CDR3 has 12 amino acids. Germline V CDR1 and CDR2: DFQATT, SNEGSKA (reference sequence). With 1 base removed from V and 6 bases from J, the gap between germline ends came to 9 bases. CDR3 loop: CSARGGQHGYTF. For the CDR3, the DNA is TGCAGTGCTAGAGGTGGGCAGCATGGCTACACCTTC.

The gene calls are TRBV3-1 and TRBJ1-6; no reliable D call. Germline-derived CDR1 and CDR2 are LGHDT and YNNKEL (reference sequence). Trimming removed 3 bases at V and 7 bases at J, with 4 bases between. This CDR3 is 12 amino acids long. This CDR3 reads CASSHGNSPLHF. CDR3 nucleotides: TGTGCCAGCAGCCACGGGAATTCACCCCTCCACTTT.

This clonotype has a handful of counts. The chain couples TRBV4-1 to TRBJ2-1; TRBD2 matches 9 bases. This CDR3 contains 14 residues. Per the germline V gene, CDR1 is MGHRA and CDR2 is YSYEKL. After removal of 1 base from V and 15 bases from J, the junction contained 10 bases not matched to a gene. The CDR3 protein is CASSQVSVGTSLFF. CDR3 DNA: TGCGCCAGCAGCCAAGTATCGGTGGGGACTAGCCTGTTCTTC.

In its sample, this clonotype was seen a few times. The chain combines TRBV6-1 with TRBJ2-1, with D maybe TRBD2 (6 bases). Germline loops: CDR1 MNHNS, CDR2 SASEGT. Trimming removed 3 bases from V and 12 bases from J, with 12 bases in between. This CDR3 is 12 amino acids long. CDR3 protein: CASSDGGWRQFF. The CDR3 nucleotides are TGTGCCAGCAGTGACGGGGGTTGGAGGCAGTTCTTC.

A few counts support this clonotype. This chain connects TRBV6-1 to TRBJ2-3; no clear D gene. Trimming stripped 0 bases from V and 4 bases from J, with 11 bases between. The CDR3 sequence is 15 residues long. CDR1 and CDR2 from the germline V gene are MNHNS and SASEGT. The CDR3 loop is CASSEASRAADTQYF. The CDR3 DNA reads TGTGCCAGCAGTGAAGCAAGCAGAGCCGCAGATACGCAGTATTTT.

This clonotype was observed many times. This CDR3 is CSVDLGTDTEAFF. CDR3 nucleotides: TGCAGCGTTGACCTCGGGACAGACACTGAAGCTTTCTTT. The gene calls are TRBV29-1 and TRBJ1-1, with 7 nucleotides matching TRBD1. The J segment lost 3 bases and the V segment lost 3 bases, leaving 4 bases of the junction unmatched. CDR1 and CDR2 (germline): SQVTM, ANQGSEA. This CDR3 spans 13 amino acids.

CDR3 residues: CATSERNTLAGSSYEQYF. The CDR3 DNA reads TGTGCCACCAGTGAGAGGAACACACTAGCGGGGAGCTCCTACGAGCAGTACTTC. The chain recombines TRBV24-1 with TRBJ2-7; 10 nucleotides match TRBD2. J was trimmed by 0 bases and V by 4 bases; bases with no gene match: 11. The length of the CDR3 is 18 residues. The germline gives CDR1 KGHDR, CDR2 SFDVKD.

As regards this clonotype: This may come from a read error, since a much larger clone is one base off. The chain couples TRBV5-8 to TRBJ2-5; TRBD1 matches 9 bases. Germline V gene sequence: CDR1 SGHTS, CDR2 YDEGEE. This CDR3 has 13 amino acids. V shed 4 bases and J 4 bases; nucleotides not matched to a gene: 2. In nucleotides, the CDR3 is TGTGCCAGCAGCATACAGGGGGCAGAGACCCAGTACTTC. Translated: CASSIQGAETQYF.

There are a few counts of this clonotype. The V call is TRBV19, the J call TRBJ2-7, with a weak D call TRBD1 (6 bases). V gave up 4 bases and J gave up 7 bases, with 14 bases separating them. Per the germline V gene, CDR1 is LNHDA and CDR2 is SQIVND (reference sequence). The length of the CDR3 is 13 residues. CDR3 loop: CASSTTGPLEQYF. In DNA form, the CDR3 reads TGTGCCAGTAGTACCACAGGGCCCTTGGAGCAGTACTTC.

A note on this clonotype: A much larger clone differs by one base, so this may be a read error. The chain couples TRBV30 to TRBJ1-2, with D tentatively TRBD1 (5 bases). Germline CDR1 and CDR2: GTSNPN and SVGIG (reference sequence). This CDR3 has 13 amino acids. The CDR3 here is CAWSGQRDYGYAF. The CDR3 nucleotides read TGTGCCTGGAGTGGACAGAGGGACTATGGCTACGCCTTC.

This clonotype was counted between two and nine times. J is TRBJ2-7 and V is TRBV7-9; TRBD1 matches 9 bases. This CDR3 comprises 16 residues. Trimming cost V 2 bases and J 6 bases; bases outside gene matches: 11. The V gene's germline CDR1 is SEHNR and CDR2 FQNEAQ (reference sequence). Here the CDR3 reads CASSLSAGQGVLEQYF. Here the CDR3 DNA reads TGTGCCAGCAGCTTAAGTGCGGGACAGGGAGTTCTCGAGCAGTACTTC.

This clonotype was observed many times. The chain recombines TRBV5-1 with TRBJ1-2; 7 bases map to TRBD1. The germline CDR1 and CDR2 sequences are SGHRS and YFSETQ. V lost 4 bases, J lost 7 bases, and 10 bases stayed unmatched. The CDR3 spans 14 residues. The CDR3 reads CASSEGAIGGGYTF. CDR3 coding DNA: TGCGCCAGCAGCGAGGGGGCCATAGGAGGTGGCTACACCTTC.

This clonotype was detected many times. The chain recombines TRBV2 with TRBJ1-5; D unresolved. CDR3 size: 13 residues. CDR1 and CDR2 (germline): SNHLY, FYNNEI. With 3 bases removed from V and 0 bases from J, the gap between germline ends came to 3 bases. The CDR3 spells CASSDDSNQPQHF. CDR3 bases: TGTGCCAGCAGTGATGATAGCAATCAGCCCCAGCATTTT.

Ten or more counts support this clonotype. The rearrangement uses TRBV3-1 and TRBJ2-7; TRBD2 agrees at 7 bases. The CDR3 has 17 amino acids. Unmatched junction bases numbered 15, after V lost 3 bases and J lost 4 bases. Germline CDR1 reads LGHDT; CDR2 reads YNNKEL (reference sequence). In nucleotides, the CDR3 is TGTGCCAGCAGCCATTCAACTAGACTAGCCAGGGAGTACGAGCAGTACTTC. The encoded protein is CASSHSTRLAREYEQYF.

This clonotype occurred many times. CDR3 sequence reads: CASSSDRDTEAFF. The CDR3 DNA reads TGTGCCAGCAGCTCCGACAGGGATACTGAAGCTTTCTTT. V gene TRBV18 combines with J gene TRBJ1-1; TRBD1 matches at 7 bases. V gave up 8 bases and J gave up 5 bases; unmatched junction bases: 8. CDR3 length: 13 amino acids. Germline loops: CDR1 KGHSH, CDR2 LQKENI.

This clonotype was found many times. The CDR3 DNA sequence: TGTGCCAGCAGTTGGGGGGGTACGCAGTATTTT. Translated: CASSWGGTQYF. The V call is TRBV12-3 or TRBV12-4, the J call TRBJ2-3; 7 bases map to TRBD2. The CDR3 is 11 amino acids. V shed 4 bases, J shed 8 bases, and the junction held 0 bases outside the gene matches.

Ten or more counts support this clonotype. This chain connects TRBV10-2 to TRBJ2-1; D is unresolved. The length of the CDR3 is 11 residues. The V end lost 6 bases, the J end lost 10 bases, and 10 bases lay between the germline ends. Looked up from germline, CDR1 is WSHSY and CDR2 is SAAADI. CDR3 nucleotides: TGCGCCAGCAGAACAGTGAGAGAGCAGTTCTTC. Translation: CASRTVREQFF.